A selection of T cell receptor beta chains follows, all from one sample in a study of T cell responses to AZD1222 COVID-19 vaccine. Here immunoSEQ multiplex PCR was the method, and the copy in TCRdb shows in-frame clones only, minus some. This table holds some 100,000 clones, around 84% found once. Sequences were derived from peripheral blood, sampled 28 days after the second AZD1222 dose. These receptors originate from an adult who received the AZD1222 COVID-19 vaccine. CDR3s include the opening cysteine and the closing phenylalanine or tryptophan. D genes are given only for firm matches. Clone size appears in some rows only: once, few, many, or a class for an expanded clone.

size: NA; J: TRBJ2-5; V: TRBV5-1; D: TRBD2; DNA: TGCGCCAGCAGCTTGGCCGGGACTAGCGGGCAAGAGACCCAGTACTTC; CDR3: CASSLAGTSGQETQYF
size: once; J: TRBJ2-1; V: TRBV7-9; D: NA; DNA: TGTGCCAGCAGCTTACTCTCAGGTGACAATGAGCAGTTCTTC; CDR3: CASSLLSGDNEQFF
size: NA; J: TRBJ1-5; V: TRBV19; D: NA; DNA: TGTGCCAGTAGTATAGATCCAGGTCAGCCCCAGCATTTT; CDR3: CASSIDPGQPQHF
size: NA; J: TRBJ1-1; V: TRBV7-2; D: NA; DNA: TGTGCCAGCAGTTCACTAGGGCTGGGGGGAGTGAGAGTGAGGACTGAAGCTTTCTTT; CDR3: CASSSLGLGGVRVRTEAFF
size: NA; J: TRBJ2-2; V: TRBV7-6; D: TRBD1; DNA: TGTGCCAGCAGCTTCACAGGGGGTAACACCGGGGAGCTGTTTTTT; CDR3: CASSFTGGNTGELFF
size: NA; J: TRBJ1-3; V: TRBV27; D: NA; DNA: TGTGCCAGCATGGACAGTTTATTCTCTGGAAACACCATATATTTT; CDR3: CASMDSLFSGNTIYF
size: NA; J: TRBJ2-7; V: TRBV6-5; D: TRBD1; DNA: TGTGCCAGCAGCGACGGGACAGGGCAGGGCTACGAGCAGTACTTC; CDR3: CASSDGTGQGYEQYF
size: few; J: TRBJ1-2; V: TRBV3-1/TRBV3-2; D: NA; DNA: TGTGCCAGCAGCCAAGGTGGTGGGGAAGGCTACACCTTC; CDR3: CASSQGGGEGYTF
size: NA; J: TRBJ1-5; V: TRBV6-5; D: NA; DNA: TGTGCCAGCAGGACCCGTCAGGGGAGCAATCAGCCCCAGCATTTT; CDR3: CASRTRQGSNQPQHF
size: NA; J: TRBJ2-1; V: TRBV19; D: NA; DNA: TGTGCCAGTACGGGGGGCGCGGGGTACAATGAGCAGTTCTTC; CDR3: CASTGGAGYNEQFF
size: NA; J: TRBJ1-1; V: TRBV9; D: NA; DNA: TGTGCCAGCAGCGTAGATTACTACTCTGGCACTGAAGCTTTCTTT; CDR3: CASSVDYYSGTEAFF
size: NA; J: TRBJ1-2; V: TRBV28; D: TRBD1; DNA: TGTGCCAGTGACAGGGGGCTTAACTATGGCTACACCTTC; CDR3: CASDRGLNYGYTF
size: NA; J: TRBJ1-2; V: TRBV6-4; D: NA; DNA: TGTGCCAGCAATGGGAACTATGGCTACACCTTC; CDR3: CASNGNYGYTF
size: NA; J: TRBJ2-7; V: TRBV5-1; D: NA; DNA: TGCGCCAGCCGAACTCAAAGCTCCTACGAGCAGTACTTC; CDR3: CASRTQSSYEQYF
size: once; J: TRBJ1-1; V: TRBV6-2/TRBV6-3; D: NA; DNA: TGTGCCAGCAGTTACTCAGGGGTGCTGAACACTGAAGCTTTCTTT; CDR3: CASSYSGVLNTEAFF
size: NA; J: TRBJ2-3; V: TRBV2; D: NA; DNA: TGTGCCAGCAGATCCGGGCGGGAAGATACGCAGTATTTT; CDR3: CASRSGREDTQYF
size: once; J: TRBJ2-7; V: TRBV18; D: NA; DNA: TGTGCCAGCTCACCAATCCCCGGCACCTACGAGCAGTACTTC; CDR3: CASSPIPGTYEQYF
size: NA; J: TRBJ2-6; V: TRBV7-6; D: NA; DNA: TGTGCCAGCAGCCCCCTTAGGGGGGAAGAGTCTGGGGCCAACGTCCTGACTTTC; CDR3: CASSPLRGEESGANVLTF
size: NA; J: TRBJ1-1; V: TRBV6-5; D: NA; DNA: TGTGCCAGCAAGTTTCAAGGGGGCACTGAAGCTTTCTTT; CDR3: CASKFQGGTEAFF
size: once; J: TRBJ2-7; V: TRBV18; D: TRBD1; DNA: TGTGCCAGCTCACCACCGGGACAGGGGTCCTACGAGCAGTACTTC; CDR3: CASSPPGQGSYEQYF
size: NA; J: TRBJ1-4; V: TRBV7-8; D: TRBD1; DNA: TGTGCCAGCAGCTTAGGGACAGGGTTGGAAAAACTGTTTTTT; CDR3: CASSLGTGLEKLFF
size: NA; J: TRBJ2-1; V: TRBV10-3; D: NA; DNA: TGTGCCATCAGTGAATATGTCCAGGGCTCCTACAATGAGCAGTTCTTC; CDR3: CAISEYVQGSYNEQFF
size: NA; J: TRBJ1-3; V: TRBV5-6; D: NA; DNA: TGTGCCAGCACAGATAGGGGTAGCTCTGGAAACACCATATATTTT; CDR3: CASTDRGSSGNTIYF
size: NA; J: TRBJ2-1; V: TRBV6-1; D: TRBD2; DNA: TGTGCCAGCAGTGAAAACTCGGCGGGGGGCCCGTCGGATGAGCAGTTCTTC; CDR3: CASSENSAGGPSDEQFF
size: NA; J: TRBJ1-3; V: TRBV19; D: NA; DNA: TGTGCCAGTAGAGAATCCCGAGTCGCTGGAAACACCATATATTTT; CDR3: CASRESRVAGNTIYF
size: NA; J: TRBJ1-3; V: TRBV3-1/TRBV3-2; D: NA; DNA: TGTGCCAGCAGCCCTGACCTAGGCTCTGGAAACACCATATATTTT; CDR3: CASSPDLGSGNTIYF
size: NA; J: TRBJ2-3; V: TRBV6-5; D: NA; DNA: TGTGCCGTCAAAGGCGGGAACCCAGATACGCAGTATTTT; CDR3: CAVKGGNPDTQYF
size: NA; J: TRBJ1-4; V: TRBV7-2; D: NA; DNA: TGTGCCAGCAGCCCCCAGACAGCAACTAATGAAAAACTGTTTTTT; CDR3: CASSPQTATNEKLFF
size: NA; J: TRBJ1-2; V: TRBV29-1; D: TRBD1; DNA: TGCAGCGTTGAAGTAGCCAGGGGGGTCTATGGCTACACCTTC; CDR3: CSVEVARGVYGYTF
size: NA; J: TRBJ2-1; V: TRBV7-9; D: TRBD2; DNA: TGTGCCAGCAGCTCGACTAGCGGGATACAAAGAGTGTACAATGAGCAGTTCTTC; CDR3: CASSSTSGIQRVYNEQFF
size: NA; J: TRBJ2-7; V: TRBV3-1/TRBV3-2; D: NA; DNA: TGTGCCAGCAGCCAAGATGGTGACAGACCAGCCTACGAGCAGTACTTC; CDR3: CASSQDGDRPAYEQYF
size: NA; J: TRBJ2-7; V: TRBV4-1; D: NA; DNA: TGCGCCAGCAGCTTACGTAGCGGATATACCTACGAGCAGTACTTC; CDR3: CASSLRSGYTYEQYF
size: NA; J: TRBJ1-1; V: TRBV28; D: TRBD1; DNA: TGTGCCGGCAAGACAGGGGGCTACACTGAAGCTTTCTTT; CDR3: CAGKTGGYTEAFF
size: NA; J: TRBJ1-2; V: TRBV6-2/TRBV6-3; D: TRBD1; DNA: TGTGCCAGCAGCGCGGGACAGGAGATGGGCTACACCTTC; CDR3: CASSAGQEMGYTF
size: NA; J: TRBJ1-3; V: TRBV4-1; D: NA; DNA: TGCGCCAGCAGCCAAGAGATCAGGGGCCCCCTGTCCATATATTTT; CDR3: CASSQEIRGPLSIYF
size: NA; J: TRBJ2-7; V: TRBV27; D: NA; DNA: TGTGCCAGCAGTTTGAGGGGAGACGGCTACGAGCAGTACTTC; CDR3: CASSLRGDGYEQYF
size: once; J: TRBJ2-3; V: TRBV5-1; D: TRBD1; DNA: TGCGCCAGCGGACAGGGTACGGATACGCAGTATTTT; CDR3: CASGQGTDTQYF
size: few; J: TRBJ2-3; V: TRBV6-5; D: NA; DNA: TGTGCCAGCAGTTACTCTCGGGGGACAGATACGCAGTATTTT; CDR3: CASSYSRGTDTQYF
size: NA; J: TRBJ2-5; V: TRBV29-1; D: NA; DNA: TGCAGCGTTTCAGGGGGGACGGCTCCAAGGGAGACCCAGTACTTC; CDR3: CSVSGGTAPRETQYF
size: many; J: TRBJ2-4; V: TRBV6-2/TRBV6-3; D: NA; DNA: TGTGCCAGCAGTTACTCGCAGTTCATTCACTTC; CDR3: CASSYSQFIHF
size: once; J: TRBJ1-2; V: TRBV3-1/TRBV3-2; D: NA; DNA: TGTGCCAGCAGCCAAGCGAACCTCTATGGCTACACCTTC; CDR3: CASSQANLYGYTF
size: NA; J: TRBJ2-7; V: TRBV9; D: NA; DNA: TGTGCCAGCAGCGTAGCAGGGGACGGGAGGAGCGCCTACGAGCAGTACTTC; CDR3: CASSVAGDGRSAYEQYF
size: NA; J: TRBJ1-2; V: TRBV7-3; D: TRBD1; DNA: TGTGCCAGCAGCTTAAGTGGAGGGGGGACAGGGCTTAACTATGGCTACACCTTC; CDR3: CASSLSGGGTGLNYGYTF
size: NA; J: TRBJ1-1; V: TRBV7-9; D: TRBD1; DNA: TGTGCCAGCAGCCGGAGGGACAGCAATTTCTCGGTGAACACTGAAGCTTTCTTT; CDR3: CASSRRDSNFSVNTEAFF
size: NA; J: TRBJ2-2; V: TRBV2; D: TRBD2; DNA: TGTGCCAGAGACGCCGGGACTAGCGGGGGGATCGCGAACACCGGGGAGCTGTTTTTT; CDR3: CARDAGTSGGIANTGELFF
size: NA; J: TRBJ2-5; V: TRBV11-2; D: NA; DNA: TGTGCCAGCAGCTTAGGTTATGGCGGGGCCCAAGAGACCCAGTACTTC; CDR3: CASSLGYGGAQETQYF
size: NA; J: TRBJ2-5; V: TRBV27; D: NA; DNA: TGTGCCAGCAGTATGGCGGGCAAAGAGACCCAGTACTTC; CDR3: CASSMAGKETQYF
size: NA; J: TRBJ2-1; V: TRBV7-3; D: NA; DNA: TGTGCCAGCAGCTTAGGTGCTCCCCTGGGGAATGAGCAGTTCTTC; CDR3: CASSLGAPLGNEQFF
size: NA; J: TRBJ1-2; V: TRBV30; D: TRBD1; DNA: TGTGCCTGGAGTGTTGGCAGGGGGGATGGCTACACCTTC; CDR3: CAWSVGRGDGYTF